This TCR beta chain came from a study of breast tumors, draining lymph nodes, adjacent tissues. Deletions cut 4 bases from V and 6 bases from J, with 10 bases between. The CDR3 length is 13 residues. Germline V gives CDR1 MNHNS, CDR2 SASEGT. This clonotype has a count of ten or more. TCRdb processed the multiplex PCR reads anew with MiXCR; each CDR3 protein has one entry. The profile shows 130,000 or so distinct CDR3 sequences, 21% of them singletons. The lymph nodes were axillary draining lymph nodes from breast cancer patients. The chain has TRBV6-1 and TRBJ2-1, with a possible D match to TRBD2 (6 bases). Sequencing was done on a sample of axillary lymph node tissue. This TCR derives from a female donor with breast cancer. Some clones in this sample may be carry-over from other donors' samples. The CDR3 DNA is TGTGCCAGCAGTGGACTAGGATCCAATGAGCAGTTCTTC. This gives the protein CASSGLGSNEQFF.